The 4 T cell receptor beta chains presented below share a single source sample, sequenced in a study of T cells in Graves' hyperthyroidism and ophthalmopathy. The investigators amplified TCR beta CDR3 regions from RNA transcripts. First-round RT-PCR of the TCR CDR3 relied on the HTBI primer set. Using its own MiXCR run on the multiplex PCR reads, TCRdb lists one record per CDR3 protein. The table lists 470,000 or so distinct CDR3 sequences, about 20% of them singletons. The sequencing sample was made of blood. These receptors were obtained from a young man with Graves' hyperthyroidism.

This clonotype was counted at least ten times. The CDR3 here is CASSWPGLAGVLTQYF. CDR3 coding DNA: TGTGCCAGCAGCTGGCCGGGACTAGCGGGGGTACTGACCCAGTACTTC. This chain joins TRBV7-2 and TRBJ2-5; the match to TRBD2 covers 14 bases. V was pared by 4 bases and J by 7 bases, with 8 bases of the junction left unmatched. Germline loops: CDR1 SGHTA, CDR2 FQGNSA. CDR3 length: 16 amino acids.

The chain uses TRBV4-1 and TRBJ2-7; possibly TRBD1 for D (5 bases). Germline V CDR1 and CDR2: MGHRA, YSYEKL. V lost 1 base to trimming and J lost 2 bases, with 9 bases between them. CDR3 length: 14 residues. This CDR3 reads CASSQAGFPYEQYF. The CDR3 DNA reads TGCGCCAGCAGCCAAGCAGGGTTCCCCTACGAGCAGTACTTC.

This clonotype was counted ten times or more. This sequence joins TRBV11-2 and TRBJ2-5; D possibly corresponds to TRBD2 (5 bases). The CDR3 loop spans 14 amino acids. Germline CDR1 and CDR2: SGHAT and FQNNGV. V was shortened by 6 bases and J by 6 bases, with 17 bases between the two germline ends. CDR3 amino acids: CASRSGVGAKTQYF. The CDR3 nucleotides read TGTGCCAGCAGATCCGGGGTGGGAGCGAAGACCCAGTACTTC.

This clonotype was counted many times. The chain joins TRBV6-1 to TRBJ2-5, with 12 positions matching TRBD2. In germline, CDR1 is MNHNS, CDR2 SASEGT. J lost 2 bases, V lost 6 bases, and 7 bases had no gene match. This CDR3 is 16 amino acids long. The DNA of the CDR3 is TGTGCCAGCAGCCCGACTAGCGGGGGAAGGCAAGAGACCCAGTACTTC. Its protein is CASSPTSGGRQETQYF.